A single sample is the source of the 21 T cell receptor beta chains below, sequenced in a study of T cell repertoires in cytomegalovirus infection. TCRdb re-analysed the reads in MiXCR, keeping a single row per CDR3 protein. The sample lists a few hundred thousand distinct CDR3 sequences, roughly 15% seen once, with about 12% in the top ten. The sequencing sample was made of PBMCs. The receptors shown here come from a human donor in good health (CMV status not recorded). Some clones in this sample may be carry-over from other donors' samples.

This clonotype was seen at least ten times. CDR3 sequence (DNA): TGTGCCAGCAGCTTTTCCAGTGCCGCCTACGAGCAGTACTTC. Protein product: CASSFSSAAYEQYF. V usage is TRBV7-6 and J usage is TRBJ2-7, with D uncertain. This CDR3 region has 14 residues. The V end was cut by 3 bases, the J end by 2 bases, with 11 bases between. CDR1 is SGHVS, CDR2 FNYEAQ, per germline.

This clonotype was observed many times. The chain joins TRBV28 to TRBJ2-5; a weak D match, TRBD1 (6 bases). This CDR3 is 17 amino acids long. The germline V and J ends were trimmed by 3 bases and 3 bases, with 20 bases remaining between them. CDR1 MDHEN and CDR2 SYDVKM come from the germline V gene. In DNA, the CDR3 is TGTGCCAGCAGTTTTCTCTCTTCAAGGGGACATAAAGAGACCCAGTACTTC. Amino acids: CASSFLSSRGHKETQYF.

This clonotype was found a few times. This sequence joins TRBV7-9 and TRBJ1-1; a weak D match, TRBD1 (5 bases). V was trimmed by 2 bases and J by 7 bases, leaving 14 bases between them. Germline assignment: CDR1 SEHNR and CDR2 FQNEAQ (reference sequence). The CDR3 length is 14 residues. Here the CDR3 DNA reads TGTGCCAGCAGCTTATGGCGGGACGCCCTTGAAGCTTTCTTT. Translation: CASSLWRDALEAFF. Filled out from reference TRBV7-9 and TRBJ1-1, the complete variable domain reads DTGVSQNPRHKITKRGQNVTFRCDPISEHNRLYWYRQTLGQGPEFLTYFQNEAQLEKSRLLSDRFSAERPKGSFSTLEIQRTEQGDSAMYLCASSLWRDALEAFFGQGTRLTVV.

This clonotype showed up just a few times. The rearrangement links TRBV20-1 to TRBJ2-5; TRBD2 aligns across 9 bases. The CDR3 sequence is 13 residues long. Germline lookup yields CDR1 DFQATT and CDR2 SNEGSKA (reference sequence). V shed 0 bases and J 7 bases; nucleotides not matched to a gene: 3. Here the CDR3 DNA reads TGCAGTGCTAGAGATCAGCGGGGGGTGACCCAGTACTTC. This translates into CSARDQRGVTQYF.

The sample holds many counts of this clonotype. The rearrangement uses TRBV7-2 and TRBJ2-7, with no clear D. Trimming removed 7 bases at V and 6 bases at J, with 19 bases between. Germline CDR1 is SGHTA and CDR2 is FQGNSA. CDR3 length: 14 amino acids. CDR3 loop: CASTPAALGGEQYF. CDR3 nucleotide sequence: TGTGCCAGCACCCCAGCAGCCCTGGGCGGCGAGCAGTACTTC.

This clonotype was seen a handful of times. V usage is TRBV19 and J usage is TRBJ1-2, with D unclear. V was pared by 6 bases and J by 2 bases, with 13 bases between. Germline V CDR1 and CDR2: LNHDA, SQIVND (reference sequence). The CDR3 is 14 residues long. This CDR3 reads CASRWVPGNYGYTF. The CDR3 region has the DNA TGTGCCAGTAGATGGGTCCCAGGAAACTATGGCTACACCTTC.

The table lists this clonotype with many counts. The rearrangement links TRBV12-3 or TRBV12-4 to TRBJ1-5; D perhaps matches TRBD1 (5 bases). The CDR3 consists of 14 residues. V lost 6 bases, J lost 6 bases, and 15 bases lay in between. The CDR3 loop is CASRSMEGSQPQHF. The CDR3 bases are TGTGCCAGCAGATCGATGGAGGGGAGTCAGCCCCAGCATTTT.

V and J are TRBV13 and TRBJ1-2, with no clear D. Deletions cut 2 bases from V and 4 bases from J, with 11 bases between. Germline V lookup: CDR1 PRHDT, CDR2 FYEKMQ (reference sequence). The CDR3 is 14 amino acids. The CDR3 loop is CASSLLQAGYGYTF. The CDR3 DNA reads as TGTGCCAGCAGCTTACTCCAGGCCGGCTATGGCTACACCTTC.

This clonotype was picked up a small number of times. V gene TRBV4-1 combines with J gene TRBJ2-7; TRBD1 matches 7 bases. J gave up 0 bases and V 3 bases, and 8 bases lay outside the gene matches. The CDR3 runs 16 residues. Per germline, CDR1 MGHRA and CDR2 YSYEKL. Here the CDR3 reads CASSQRTRDSSYEQYF. The CDR3 nucleotides are TGCGCCAGCAGCCAGCGTACCCGGGACAGCTCCTACGAGCAGTACTTC.

This chain joins TRBV29-1 and TRBJ2-5; 7 bases are a match to TRBD2. After removal of 4 bases from V and 5 bases from J, the junction contained 7 bases not matched to a gene. Germline CDR1 and CDR2: SQVTM and ANQGSEA. This CDR3 contains 13 residues. CDR3 sequence: CSVVVGGRETQYF. The CDR3, as DNA: TGCAGCGTTGTGGTGGGGGGGAGGGAGACCCAGTACTTC.

This clonotype was detected ten times or more. The rearrangement uses TRBV14 and TRBJ2-2, with TRBD1 matching 8 bases. CDR1 SGHDN and CDR2 FVKESK come from the germline V gene. After removal of 3 bases from V and 7 bases from J, the junction contained 7 bases not matched to a gene. The CDR3 spans 15 residues. This CDR3 reads CASSQETGAHGELFF. The CDR3 DNA reads as TGTGCCAGCAGCCAGGAGACAGGGGCGCACGGGGAGCTGTTTTTT. The whole variable domain, filled in from reference TRBV14 and TRBJ2-2, reads EAGVTQFPSHSVIEKGQTVTLRCDPISGHDNLYWYRRVMGKEIKFLLHFVKESKQDESGMPNNRFLAERTGGTYSTLKVQPAELEDSGVYFCASSQETGAHGELFFGEGSRLTVL.

At least ten counts were recorded for this clonotype. This sequence joins TRBV6-1 and TRBJ2-3; TRBD2 matches at 11 bases. This CDR3 is 15 amino acids long. Looked up from germline, CDR1 is MNHNS and CDR2 is SASEGT. Losses at the gene ends were 10 bases for V and 4 bases for J; bases not matched to a gene: 10. CDR3 loop: CATTPTSGAPDTQYF. CDR3 coding DNA: TGTGCCACGACCCCGACTAGCGGGGCACCAGATACGCAGTATTTT.

V gene TRBV5-4 combines with J gene TRBJ1-1; D remains unclear. Per germline, CDR1 SGHNT and CDR2 YYREEE (reference sequence). This CDR3 comprises 17 residues. Trimming cost V 2 bases and J 0 bases, with 17 bases left between them. The CDR3 here is CASSLTPKRRLNTEAFF. Written as DNA, the CDR3 is TGTGCCAGCAGCTTAACCCCCAAAAGGCGACTGAACACTGAAGCTTTCTTT.

V and J are TRBV28 and TRBJ2-5; D is ambiguous. From germline, CDR1 is MDHEN and CDR2 SYDVKM. V shed 5 bases and J shed 1 base, with 8 bases lying between them. The CDR3 extends over 13 amino acids. The DNA for the CDR3 is TGTGCCAGCAGTGCCCCCGCCCAAGAGACCCAGTACTTC. Translation gives CASSAPAQETQYF.

This chain links TRBV7-2 with TRBJ2-7; unclear D gene. In germline, CDR1 is SGHTA, CDR2 FQGNSA. The CDR3 extends over 13 amino acids. Trimming shortened V by 1 base and J by 7 bases, and 11 bases separated the two germline ends. The CDR3 bases are TGTGCCAGCAGCTTAGGTTATAGAGAGGAGCAGTACTTC. This codes for CASSLGYREEQYF.

This rearrangement joins TRBV20-1 to TRBJ2-2; D is unclear. The CDR3 totals 13 residues. The germline V gene encodes CDR1 DFQATT and CDR2 SNEGSKA (reference sequence). Trimming pared 3 bases from V and 3 bases from J, leaving 8 bases between. The CDR3 nucleotides are TGCAGTGCTAGCGGGCCTTACACCGGGGAGCTGTTTTTT. Its translation is CSASGPYTGELFF.

This clonotype has just a few counts. The J gene is TRBJ2-1, the V gene TRBV6-6, with 7 positions matching TRBD1. The CDR3 extends over 13 amino acids. CDR1 is MNHNY and CDR2 is SVGAGI in the germline V gene (reference sequence). V gave up 5 bases and J gave up 15 bases; unmatched junction bases: 13. The CDR3 DNA reads as TGTGCCAGCAGTCGTACGACAGGGCCCGTGGGGTTCTTC. This sequence encodes CASSRTTGPVGFF.

The genes are TRBV4-2 and TRBJ2-3, with 12 bases identical to TRBD2. V lost 1 base, J lost 5 bases, and 10 bases stayed unmatched. The germline V gene has CDR1 LGHNA and CDR2 YNFKEQ. CDR3 length: 18 amino acids. DNA of the CDR3: TGTGCCAGCAGCCAAGGACTAGCGGGGGAGCCTACCGGAGATACGCAGTATTTT. Protein: CASSQGLAGEPTGDTQYF.

The chain links TRBV6-2 or TRBV6-3 to TRBJ2-7; the D call may be TRBD1 or TRBD2 (5 bases each). From germline, CDR1 is MNHEY and CDR2 SVGEGT. CDR3 length: 15 amino acids. The germline V and J ends were trimmed by 6 bases and 2 bases, with 17 bases remaining between them. CDR3 amino acids: CASSPTRDGTYEQYF. The CDR3 DNA sequence: TGTGCCAGCAGCCCAACCCGGGACGGAACCTACGAGCAGTACTTC.

There are many counts of this clonotype. The chain couples TRBV4-1 to TRBJ2-2; 8 nucleotides agree with TRBD2. The CDR3 has 17 residues. The germline V gene has CDR1 MGHRA and CDR2 YSYEKL. Losses at the gene ends were 0 bases for V and 5 bases for J; bases not matched to a gene: 8. The CDR3 region is CASSQDALAAETGELFF. The CDR3, as DNA: TGCGCCAGCAGCCAAGATGCACTAGCGGCTGAAACCGGGGAGCTGTTTTTT.

This clonotype was recorded a few times. The chain links TRBV6-5 to TRBJ1-2; D uncertain. The CDR3 covers 15 residues. The V gene lost 0 bases and the J gene lost 2 bases, with 10 bases spanning the gap. Germline V gene data show CDR1 as MNHEY and CDR2 as SVGAGI. The CDR3 nucleotides read TGTGCCAGCAGTTACTCTTTCCCAGTGAACTATGGCTACACCTTC. Residues: CASSYSFPVNYGYTF.